This TCR beta chain was documented in a study of T cells in Graves' hyperthyroidism and ophthalmopathy. About the study: Peripheral blood draws took place at initial diagnosis, ahead of any treatment.

Trimming removed 3 bases from V and 3 bases from J, with 11 bases in between. The V gene's germline CDR1 is MNHEY and CDR2 SMNVEV (reference sequence). CDR3 length equals 15 residues. This clonotype was counted between two and nine times. Its antigen is still unknown. Researchers took RNA transcripts and amplified the TCR beta CDR3 regions from them. RT-PCR in the first round (using the HTBI primer set) targeted the TCR CDR3. TCRdb itself ran the multiplex PCR reads through MiXCR, one entry per CDR3 protein. The sample shows over 350,000 distinct CDR3 sequences, approximately 18% of them seen only once. Extraction of PBMCs used 8.5 to 10 ml of fresh peripheral blood. Overall study results and limits: The majority of expanded thyroid clonotypes above 0.001 also appeared in blood.

This chain links TRBV27 with TRBJ2-2; D is undetermined. This clonotype was obtained from a man aged 18-30 years with Graves' ophthalmopathy. Sequences were obtained from blood. The CDR3 nucleotides are TGTGCCAGCAGTTTTCCATCCCACGACACCGGGGAGCTGTTTTTT. It codes for CASSFPSHDTGELFF.